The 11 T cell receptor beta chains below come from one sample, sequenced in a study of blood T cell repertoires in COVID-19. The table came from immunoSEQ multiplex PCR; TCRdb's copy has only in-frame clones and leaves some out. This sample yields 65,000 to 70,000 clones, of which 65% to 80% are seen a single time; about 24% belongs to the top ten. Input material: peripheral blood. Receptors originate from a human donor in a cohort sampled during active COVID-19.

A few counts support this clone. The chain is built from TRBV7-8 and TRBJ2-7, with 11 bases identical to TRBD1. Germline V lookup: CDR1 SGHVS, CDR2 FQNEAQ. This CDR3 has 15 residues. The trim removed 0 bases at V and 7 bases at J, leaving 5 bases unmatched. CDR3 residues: CASSLAGQGVWEQYF. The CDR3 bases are TGTGCCAGCAGCTTAGCGGGACAGGGGGTGTGGGAGCAGTACTTC.

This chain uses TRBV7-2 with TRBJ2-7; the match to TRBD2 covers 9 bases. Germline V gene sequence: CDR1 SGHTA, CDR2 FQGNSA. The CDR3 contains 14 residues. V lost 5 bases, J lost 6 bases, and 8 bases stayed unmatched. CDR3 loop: CASSTRTSVAEQYF. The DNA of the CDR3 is TGTGCCAGCAGCACGCGGACTAGCGTAGCCGAGCAGTACTTC. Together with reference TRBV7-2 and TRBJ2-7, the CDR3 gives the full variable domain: GAGVSQSPSNKVTEKGKDVELRCDPISGHTALYWYRQSLGQGLEFLIYFQGNSAPDKSGLPSDRFSAERTGGSVSTLTIQRTQQEDSAVYLCASSTRTSVAEQYFGPGTRLTVT.

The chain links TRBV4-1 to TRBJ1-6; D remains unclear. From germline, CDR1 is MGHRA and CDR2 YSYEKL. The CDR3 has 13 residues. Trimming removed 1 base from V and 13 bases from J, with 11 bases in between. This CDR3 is CASSQVRGDPLHF. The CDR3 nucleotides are TGCGCCAGCAGCCAAGTACGAGGTGATCCCCTCCACTTT.

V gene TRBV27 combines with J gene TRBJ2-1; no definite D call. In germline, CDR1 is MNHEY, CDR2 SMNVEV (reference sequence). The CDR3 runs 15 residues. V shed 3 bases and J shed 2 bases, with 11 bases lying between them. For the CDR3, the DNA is TGTGCCAGCAGTTTTGACACCTCCCCCTACAATGAGCAGTTCTTC. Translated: CASSFDTSPYNEQFF.

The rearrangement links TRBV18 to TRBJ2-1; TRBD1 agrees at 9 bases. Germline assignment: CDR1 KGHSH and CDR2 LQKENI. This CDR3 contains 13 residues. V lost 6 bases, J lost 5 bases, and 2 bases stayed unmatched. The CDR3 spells CASSGTGNNEQFF. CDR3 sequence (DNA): TGTGCCAGCTCCGGGACAGGGAACAATGAGCAGTTCTTC.

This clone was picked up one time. This CDR3 is CASSYGPGQGISYEQYF. Written as DNA, the CDR3 is TGTGCCAGCAGTTACGGCCCGGGACAGGGGATTTCCTACGAGCAGTACTTC. This chain links TRBV6-2 or TRBV6-3 with TRBJ2-7; 10 bases agree with TRBD1. The J segment lost 1 base and the V segment lost 2 bases, leaving 8 bases of the junction unmatched. Germline CDR1 reads MNHEY; CDR2 reads SVGEGT. This CDR3 is built from 17 residues.

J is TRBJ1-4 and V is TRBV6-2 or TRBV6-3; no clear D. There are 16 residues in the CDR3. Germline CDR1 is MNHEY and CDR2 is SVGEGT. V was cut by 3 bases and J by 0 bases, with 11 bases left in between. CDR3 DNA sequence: TGTGCCAGCAGTTATCTACAGAGCACAACTAATGAAAAACTGTTTTTT. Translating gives CASSYLQSTTNEKLFF.

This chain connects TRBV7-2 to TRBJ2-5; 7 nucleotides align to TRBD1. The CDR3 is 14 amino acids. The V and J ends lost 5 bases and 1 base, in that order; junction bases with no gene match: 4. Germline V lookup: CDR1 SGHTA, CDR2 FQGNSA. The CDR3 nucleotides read TGTGCCAGCAGCAAACAGGGGATCCAAGAGACCCAGTACTTC. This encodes CASSKQGIQETQYF.

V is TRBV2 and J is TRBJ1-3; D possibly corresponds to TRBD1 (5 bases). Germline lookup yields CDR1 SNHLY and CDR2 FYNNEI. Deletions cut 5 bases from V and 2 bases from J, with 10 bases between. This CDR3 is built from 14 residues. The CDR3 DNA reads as TGTGCCAGCAGTTTATTCAGGGCTGGAAACACCATATATTTT. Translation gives CASSLFRAGNTIYF.

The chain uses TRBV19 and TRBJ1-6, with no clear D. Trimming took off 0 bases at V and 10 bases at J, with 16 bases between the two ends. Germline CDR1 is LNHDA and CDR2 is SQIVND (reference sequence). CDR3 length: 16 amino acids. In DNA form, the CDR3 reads TGTGCCAGTAGTATAGATCCTGCGGGGAGAAGCTCACCCCTCCACTTT. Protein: CASSIDPAGRSSPLHF.

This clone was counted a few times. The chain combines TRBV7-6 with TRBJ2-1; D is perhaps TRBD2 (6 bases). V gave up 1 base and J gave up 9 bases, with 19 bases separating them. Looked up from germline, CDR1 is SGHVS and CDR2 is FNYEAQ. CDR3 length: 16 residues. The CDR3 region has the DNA TGTGCCAGCAGCTTAGGGGGAGGCCCTCCTGGACGTGAGCAGTTCTTC. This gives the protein CASSLGGGPPGREQFF.